This TCR beta chain was identified in a study of blood T cells in healthy people across ages (dated by TCRdb to about 2015). Describing the broader study: In model experiments, roughly one uniquely barcoded TCR beta cDNA molecule per two T cells was captured by template switching. Age-related changes in TCR beta repertoire diversity were measured in the study by deep sequencing normalized with unique cDNA molecular identifiers. The donors were split into four age groups: young (average about 16 years), middle-aged (39), aged (more than 60) and long-lived (about 82). To avoid experimental bias, donors of different ages were spread randomly across the sequencing lanes. For two donors (one aged 18 to 29 and one aged 80 or older), the study analyzed two additional independent replicas of 1 million unique cDNA reads from the same blood draw.

At the junction V is shortened by 7 bases and J by 7 bases; bases outside the gene matches: 7. From the cysteine through the phenylalanine, the CDR3 covers 13 amino acids. The entry retains the CDR3 DNA only, 39 bases that are in frame from base 1. CDR1 and CDR2, per the germline V gene (reference sequence), are MNHEY and SMNVEV. The donors were under 40 Caucasian individuals from Russia, aged roughly 6 to 100 years, who were systemically healthy. Approximately 9 milliliters of peripheral blood were collected from each donor into EDTA-treated Vacutainer tubes. Ficoll-Paque density-gradient centrifugation was used to isolate PBMCs, with at least 6.5 million per sample. Trizol reagent was used to extract total RNA from the PBMCs, yielding at least 6 micrograms per sample. For every donor, an aliquot of PBMCs went through flow cytometry to measure the percentages of naive CD45RAhigh/CD27high T cells.

Libraries came from 5' RACE. This sample was sequenced with an Illumina HiSeq 2500. A second roughly 6 to 12 cycle PCR used a sample-barcoded 5' primer and a J-beta primer mix. A unique molecular identifier was introduced onto each TCR beta cDNA molecule by a template-switch 5' adaptor carrying 12 random nucleotides. Each sample yielded at least 2.5 million CDR3-containing paired-end reads. All of the RNA was converted into first-strand cDNA using the Mint cDNA synthesis kit, with a TRBC-specific oligonucleotide serving as the primer. After uracil-DNA glycosylase treatment, a first 18-cycle PCR used universal primers M1SS and BC2_uni_R on all cDNA. Per the authors' processing: For normalization, 1 million high-quality reads, each with a distinct molecular identifier, were randomly selected from each sample. Reads with shared molecular identifiers were discarded instead of being binned into consensus sequences. MiTCR, set to a Q25 quality threshold and the strictest error-elimination algorithm, was used for CDR3 identification, clonotype clustering and error correction. A nonparametric unseen species model with Euler transformation was used to estimate a lower bound on total TCR beta diversity. TCRdb applied fastp at Q25 and MiXCR to the public reads, then kept only in-frame beta chains. Rows are unified per CDR3 protein, each entry keeping the most common DNA and genes. The V and J calls shown here were made by TCRdb, not taken from the authors' results. For this sample the table gives approximately 1.5 million distinct CDR3 sequences, of which almost 35% were detected only once. The top ten constitute 11% of the sample.

Regarding this clonotype: This receptor's antigen is unknown. Per-base quality was not reported, and no clone a single base away is much larger than it.

What the authors observed across the whole study: Donor CMV infection status was unknown, potentially confounding age-related changes in expanded clonotypes. Observed TCR beta diversity correlated strongly with the percentage of naive T cells measured by flow cytometry. Estimates of total diversity based on one million sequenced T cells were regarded as lower bounds and as underestimates. As age increased, observed TCR beta diversity per million T cells dropped in a roughly linear way, and a significant reduction was already evident by age roughly 36. Because profiling used bulk unsorted PBMCs, naive and antigen-experienced compartments could not be compared conclusively. Compared with the aged group, the long-lived group had more naive CD4+ T cells, fewer expanded clones and increased TCR diversity, a pattern suggesting age selection.

The sample was blood. The chain couples TRBV27 to TRBJ2-1, with 7 middle bases fitting TRBD2. The TCR sequence derives from a woman aged 25 to 39 in good health. The DNA reads TGTGCCAGCAAGGACTCCGGGAGGAATGAGCAGTTCTTC. Translated, it gives CASKDSGRNEQFF.